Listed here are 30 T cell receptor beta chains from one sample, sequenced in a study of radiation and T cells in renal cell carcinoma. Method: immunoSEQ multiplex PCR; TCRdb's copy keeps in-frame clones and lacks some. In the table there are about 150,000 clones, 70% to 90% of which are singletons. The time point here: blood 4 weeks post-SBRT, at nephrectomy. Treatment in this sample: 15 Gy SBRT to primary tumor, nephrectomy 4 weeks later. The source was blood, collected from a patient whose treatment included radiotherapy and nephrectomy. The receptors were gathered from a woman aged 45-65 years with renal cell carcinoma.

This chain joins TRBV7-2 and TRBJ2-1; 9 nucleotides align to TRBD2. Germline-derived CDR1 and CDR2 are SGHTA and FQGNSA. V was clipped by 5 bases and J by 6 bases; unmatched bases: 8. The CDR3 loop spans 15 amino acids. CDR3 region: CASSLVAGVSNEQFF. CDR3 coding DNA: TGTGCCAGCAGCCTTGTAGCGGGAGTTTCCAATGAGCAGTTCTTC. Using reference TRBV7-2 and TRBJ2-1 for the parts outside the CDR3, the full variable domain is GAGVSQSPSNKVTEKGKDVELRCDPISGHTALYWYRQSLGQGLEFLIYFQGNSAPDKSGLPSDRFSAERTGGSVSTLTIQRTQQEDSAVYLCASSLVAGVSNEQFFGPGTRLTVL.

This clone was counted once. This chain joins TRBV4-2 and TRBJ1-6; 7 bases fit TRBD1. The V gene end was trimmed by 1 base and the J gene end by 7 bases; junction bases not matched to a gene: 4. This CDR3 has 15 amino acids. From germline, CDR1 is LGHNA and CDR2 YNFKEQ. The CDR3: CASSQGDRSNSPLHF. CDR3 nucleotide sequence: TGTGCCAGCAGCCAAGGGGACAGATCAAATTCACCCCTCCACTTT.

The chain's CDR3 is CASSDRGMQLTDTQYF. The CDR3 DNA follows: TGTGCCAGCAGCGACCGCGGGATGCAGTTGACAGATACGCAGTATTTT. This sequence joins TRBV7-9 and TRBJ2-3; D possibly corresponds to TRBD2 (6 bases). The CDR3 consists of 16 residues. Germline V gives CDR1 SEHNR, CDR2 FQNEAQ (reference sequence). V was clipped by 5 bases and J by 3 bases, with 18 bases between them.

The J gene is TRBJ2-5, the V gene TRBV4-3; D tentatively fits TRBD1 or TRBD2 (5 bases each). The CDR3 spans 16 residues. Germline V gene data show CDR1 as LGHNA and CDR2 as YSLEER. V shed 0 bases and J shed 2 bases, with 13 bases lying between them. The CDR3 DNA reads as TGCGCCAGCAGCCAAGATGTGGGACGGTTACAAGAGACCCAGTACTTC. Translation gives CASSQDVGRLQETQYF.

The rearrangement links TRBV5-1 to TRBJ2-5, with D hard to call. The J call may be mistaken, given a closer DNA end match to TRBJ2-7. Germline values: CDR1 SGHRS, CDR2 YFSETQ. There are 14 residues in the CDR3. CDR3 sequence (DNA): TGCGCCAGCAGCTTGGGACCCGAAGCCAACGAGCAGTACTTC. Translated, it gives CASSLGPEANEQYF.

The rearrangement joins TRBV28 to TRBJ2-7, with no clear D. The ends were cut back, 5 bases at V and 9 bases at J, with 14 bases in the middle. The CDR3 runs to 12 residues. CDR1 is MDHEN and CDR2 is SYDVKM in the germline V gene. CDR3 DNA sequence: TGTGCCAGCAGTCCCCTCCTACAAGGGCAGTACTTC. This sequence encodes CASSPLLQGQYF.

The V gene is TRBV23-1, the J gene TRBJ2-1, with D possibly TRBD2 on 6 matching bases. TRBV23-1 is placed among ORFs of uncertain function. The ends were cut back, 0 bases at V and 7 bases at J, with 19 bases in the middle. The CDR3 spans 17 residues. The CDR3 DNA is TGCGCCAGCAGTCAATCGATCGGGGAGGCGTTGTTGAATGAGCAGTTCTTC. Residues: CASSQSIGEALLNEQFF.

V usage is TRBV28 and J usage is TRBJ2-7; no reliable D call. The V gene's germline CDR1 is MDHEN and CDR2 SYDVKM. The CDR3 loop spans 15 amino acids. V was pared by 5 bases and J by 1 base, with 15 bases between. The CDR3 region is CASSGDSRRSYEQYF. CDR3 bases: TGTGCCAGCAGTGGAGACTCACGACGGTCCTACGAGCAGTACTTC.

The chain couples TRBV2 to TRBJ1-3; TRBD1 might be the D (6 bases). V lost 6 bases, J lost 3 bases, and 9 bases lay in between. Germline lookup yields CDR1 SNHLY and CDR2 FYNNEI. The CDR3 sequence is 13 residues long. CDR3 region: CASRQGGGNTIYF. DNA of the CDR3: TGTGCCAGCAGACAGGGAGGTGGAAACACCATATATTTT.

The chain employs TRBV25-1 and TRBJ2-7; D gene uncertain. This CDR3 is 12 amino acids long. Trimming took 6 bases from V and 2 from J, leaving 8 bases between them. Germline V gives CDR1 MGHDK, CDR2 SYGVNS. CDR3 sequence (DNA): TGTGCCAGCAGGGGCAGCGCCTACGAGCAGTACTTC. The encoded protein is CASRGSAYEQYF.

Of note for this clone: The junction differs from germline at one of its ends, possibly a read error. CDR3 region: CAWSVGNPLEF. The CDR3 DNA sequence: TGTGCCTGGAGTGTAGGCAACCCCTTAGAATTC. This rearrangement joins TRBV30 to TRBJ2-7, with D unclear. Germline V lookup: CDR1 GTSNPN, CDR2 SVGIG (reference sequence). This CDR3 is 11 amino acids long.

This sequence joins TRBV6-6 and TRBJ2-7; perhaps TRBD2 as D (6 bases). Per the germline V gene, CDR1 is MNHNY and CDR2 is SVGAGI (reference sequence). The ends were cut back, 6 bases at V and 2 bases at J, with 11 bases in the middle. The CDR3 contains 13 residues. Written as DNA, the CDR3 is TGTGCCAGCAGCCAGGGACTGGCCTACGAGCAGTACTTC. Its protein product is CASSQGLAYEQYF.

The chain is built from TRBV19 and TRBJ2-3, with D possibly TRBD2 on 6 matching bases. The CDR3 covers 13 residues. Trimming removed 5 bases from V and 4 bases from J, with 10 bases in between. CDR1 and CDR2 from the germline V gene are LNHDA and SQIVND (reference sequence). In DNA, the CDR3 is TGTGCCAGTAGTCGGGGGTCCTCAGATACGCAGTATTTT. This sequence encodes CASSRGSSDTQYF.

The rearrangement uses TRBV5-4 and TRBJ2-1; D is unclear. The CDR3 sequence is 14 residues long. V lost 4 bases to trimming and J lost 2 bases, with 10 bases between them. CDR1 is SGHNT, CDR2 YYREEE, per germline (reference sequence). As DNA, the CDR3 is TGTGCCAGCAGCAGAGAACTGGCCTACAATGAGCAGTTCTTC. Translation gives CASSRELAYNEQFF. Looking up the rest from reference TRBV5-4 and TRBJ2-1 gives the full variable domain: ETGVTQSPTHLIKTRGQQVTLRCSSQSGHNTVSWYQQALGQGPQFIFQYYREEENGRGNFPPRFSGLQFPNYSSELNVNALELDDSALYLCASSRELAYNEQFFGPGTRLTVL.

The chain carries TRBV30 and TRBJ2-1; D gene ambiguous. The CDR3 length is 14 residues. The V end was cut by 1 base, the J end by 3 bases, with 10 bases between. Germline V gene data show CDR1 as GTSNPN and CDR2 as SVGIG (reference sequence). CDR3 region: CAWSGTENYNEQFF. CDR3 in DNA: TGTGCCTGGAGTGGCACAGAAAACTACAATGAGCAGTTCTTC.

The CDR3 sequence is CASSEQGRIGYTF. The CDR3 nucleotides are TGTGCCAGCAGCGAACAGGGGAGGATTGGCTACACCTTC. The J gene is TRBJ1-2, the V gene TRBV9; 7 nucleotides match TRBD1. Germline CDR1 and CDR2: SGDLS and YYNGEE. The CDR3 runs 13 residues. The ends lost 3 bases at V and 7 bases at J; junction bases unmatched: 6.

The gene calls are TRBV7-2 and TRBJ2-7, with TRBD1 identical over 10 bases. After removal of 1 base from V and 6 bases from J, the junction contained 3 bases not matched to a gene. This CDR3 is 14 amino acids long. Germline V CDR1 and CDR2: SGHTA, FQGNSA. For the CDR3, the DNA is TGTGCCAGCAGCTTAGATCGGACAGGGGGCGAGCAGTACTTC. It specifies CASSLDRTGGEQYF.

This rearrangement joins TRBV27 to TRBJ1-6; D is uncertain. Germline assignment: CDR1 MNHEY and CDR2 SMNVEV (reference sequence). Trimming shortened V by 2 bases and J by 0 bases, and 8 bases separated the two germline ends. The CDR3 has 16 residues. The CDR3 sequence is CASSLAISSYNSPLHF. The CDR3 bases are TGTGCCAGCAGTTTAGCCATAAGCTCCTATAATTCACCCCTCCACTTT.

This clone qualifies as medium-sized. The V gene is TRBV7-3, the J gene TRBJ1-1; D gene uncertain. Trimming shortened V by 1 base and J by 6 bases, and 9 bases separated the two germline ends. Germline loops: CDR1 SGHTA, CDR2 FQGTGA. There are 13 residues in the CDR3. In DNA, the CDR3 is TGTGCCAGCAGCTTAATATCCCAGTCTGAAGCTTTCTTT. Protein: CASSLISQSEAFF.

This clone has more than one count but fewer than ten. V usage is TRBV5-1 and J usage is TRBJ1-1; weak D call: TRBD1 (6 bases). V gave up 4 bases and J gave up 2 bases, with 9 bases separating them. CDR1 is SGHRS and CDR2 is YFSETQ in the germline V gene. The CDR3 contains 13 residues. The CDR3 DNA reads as TGCGCCAGCAGCGCACAGGGAAACACTGAAGCTTTCTTT. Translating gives CASSAQGNTEAFF.

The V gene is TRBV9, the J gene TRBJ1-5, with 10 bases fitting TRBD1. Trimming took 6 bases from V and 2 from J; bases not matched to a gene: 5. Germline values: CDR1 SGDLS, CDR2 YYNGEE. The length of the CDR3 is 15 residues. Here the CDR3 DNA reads TGTGCCAGCAACACCGGGACAGGGGGCAATCAGCCCCAGCATTTT. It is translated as CASNTGTGGNQPQHF. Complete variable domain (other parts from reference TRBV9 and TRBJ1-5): DSGVTQTPKHLITATGQRVTLRCSPRSGDLSVYWYQQSLDQGLQFLIQYYNGEERAKGNILERFSAQQFPDLHSELNLSSLELGDSALYFCASNTGTGGNQPQHFGDGTRLSIL.

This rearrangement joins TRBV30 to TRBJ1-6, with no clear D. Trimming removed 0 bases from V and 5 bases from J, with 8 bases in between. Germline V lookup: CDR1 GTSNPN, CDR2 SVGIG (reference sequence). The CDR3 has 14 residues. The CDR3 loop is CAWSVDGNNSPLHF. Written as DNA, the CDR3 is TGTGCCTGGAGTGTAGACGGGAATAATTCACCCCTCCACTTT. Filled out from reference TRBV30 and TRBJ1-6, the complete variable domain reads SQTIHQWPATLVQPVGSPLSLECTVEGTSNPNLYWYRQAAGRGLQLLFYSVGIGQISSEVPQNLSASRPQDRQFILSSKKLLLSDSGFYLCAWSVDGNNSPLHFGNGTRLTVT.

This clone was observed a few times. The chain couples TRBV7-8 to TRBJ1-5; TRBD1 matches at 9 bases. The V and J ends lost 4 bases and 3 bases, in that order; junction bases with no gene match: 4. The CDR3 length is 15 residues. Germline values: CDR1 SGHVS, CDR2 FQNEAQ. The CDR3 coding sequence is TGTGCCAGCAGCTGGGGACAGGGACTCAATCAGCCCCAGCATTTT. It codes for CASSWGQGLNQPQHF.

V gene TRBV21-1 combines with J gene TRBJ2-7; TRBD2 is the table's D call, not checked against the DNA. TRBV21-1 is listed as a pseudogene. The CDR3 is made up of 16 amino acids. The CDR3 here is CASSTGLAASSYEQYF. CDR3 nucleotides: TGTGCCAGCAGCACAGGACTAGCGGCTAGCTCCTACGAGCAGTACTTC.

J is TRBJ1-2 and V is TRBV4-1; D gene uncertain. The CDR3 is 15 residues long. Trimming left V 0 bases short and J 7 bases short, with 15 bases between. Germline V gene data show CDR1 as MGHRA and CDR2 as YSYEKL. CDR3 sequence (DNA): TGCGCCAGCAGCCAAGATGTCGGTCTAGCCACTGGCTACACCTTC. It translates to CASSQDVGLATGYTF.

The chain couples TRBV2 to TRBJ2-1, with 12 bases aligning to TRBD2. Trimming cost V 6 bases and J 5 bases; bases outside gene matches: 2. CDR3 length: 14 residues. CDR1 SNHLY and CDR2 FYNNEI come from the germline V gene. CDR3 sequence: CASSLAGGNNEQFF. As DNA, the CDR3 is TGTGCCAGCAGCCTAGCGGGAGGGAACAATGAGCAGTTCTTC.

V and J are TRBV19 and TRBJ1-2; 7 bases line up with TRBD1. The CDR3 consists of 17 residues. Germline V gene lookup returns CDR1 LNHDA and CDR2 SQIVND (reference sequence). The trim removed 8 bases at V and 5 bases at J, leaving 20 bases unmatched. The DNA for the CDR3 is TGTGCCAGTCAAAGGGACAGTGACACCTCCTCTATATATGGCTACACCTTC. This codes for CASQRDSDTSSIYGYTF.

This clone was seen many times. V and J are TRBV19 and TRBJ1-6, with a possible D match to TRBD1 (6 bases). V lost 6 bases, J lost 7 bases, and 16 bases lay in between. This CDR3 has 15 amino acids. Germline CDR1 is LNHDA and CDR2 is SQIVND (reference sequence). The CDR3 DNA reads TGTGCCAGTAGGCGGACAGAAAACTCCAATTCACCCCTCCACTTT. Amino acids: CASRRTENSNSPLHF.

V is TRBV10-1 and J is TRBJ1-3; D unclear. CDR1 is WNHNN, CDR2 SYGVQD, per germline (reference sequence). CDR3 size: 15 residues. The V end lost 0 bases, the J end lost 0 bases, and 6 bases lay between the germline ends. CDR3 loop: CASSESQDSGNTIYF. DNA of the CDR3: TGCGCCAGCAGTGAGTCCCAGGACTCTGGAAACACCATATATTTT.

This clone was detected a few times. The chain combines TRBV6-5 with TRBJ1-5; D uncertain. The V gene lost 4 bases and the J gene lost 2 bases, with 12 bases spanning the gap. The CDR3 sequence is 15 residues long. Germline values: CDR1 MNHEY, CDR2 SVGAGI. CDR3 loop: CASSLMPFGNQPQHF. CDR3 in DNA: TGTGCCAGCAGTTTGATGCCGTTTGGCAATCAGCCCCAGCATTTT.